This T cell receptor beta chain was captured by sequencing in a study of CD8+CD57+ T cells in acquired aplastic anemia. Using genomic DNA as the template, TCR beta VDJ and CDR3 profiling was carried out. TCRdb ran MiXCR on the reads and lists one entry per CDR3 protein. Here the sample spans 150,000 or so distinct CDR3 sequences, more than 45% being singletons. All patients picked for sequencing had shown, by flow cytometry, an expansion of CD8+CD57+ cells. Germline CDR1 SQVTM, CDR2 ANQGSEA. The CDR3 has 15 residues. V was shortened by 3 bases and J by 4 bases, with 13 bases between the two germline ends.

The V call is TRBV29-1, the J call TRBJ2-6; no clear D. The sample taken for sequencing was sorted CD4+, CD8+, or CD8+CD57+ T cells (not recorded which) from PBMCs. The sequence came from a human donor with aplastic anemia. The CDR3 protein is CSVDKRNTGANVLTF. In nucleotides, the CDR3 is TGCAGCGTTGATAAGAGGAACACCGGGGCCAACGTCCTGACTTTC.